The source of this T cell receptor beta chain is a study of blood T cell repertoires in COVID-19. Study context: The study drew acute and convalescent COVID-19 samples from the United States, Italy and Spain. Nucleic acid was either cDNA or gDNA, and it came from T cells, B-cell-depleted T cells, or PBMCs.

Measured with immunoSEQ multiplex PCR; TCRdb has only the in-frame clones, and not every one. The data contain over 90,000 clones, approximately 86% of them singletons. Germline CDR1 is SGHTA and CDR2 is FQGNSA. The V gene lost 3 bases and the J gene lost 7 bases, with 15 bases spanning the gap. The CDR3 is 14 amino acids. The chain has TRBV7-2 and TRBJ1-2; TRBD1 is a possible D gene (5 bases). Input material: peripheral blood. The sequence was obtained from a human donor in a cohort sampled during active COVID-19. The chain's CDR3 is CASSFTPGITGYTF. CDR3 nucleotide sequence: TGTGCCAGCAGCTTTACCCCAGGGATCACTGGCTACACCTTC. The whole variable domain, filled in from reference TRBV7-2 and TRBJ1-2, reads GAGVSQSPSNKVTEKGKDVELRCDPISGHTALYWYRQSLGQGLEFLIYFQGNSAPDKSGLPSDRFSAERTGGSVSTLTIQRTQQEDSAVYLCASSFTPGITGYTFGSGTRLTVV.